A selection of T cell receptor beta chains follows, all from one sample in a study of radiation and T cells in renal cell carcinoma. Profiling relied on immunoSEQ multiplex PCR, and the TCRdb table lists in-frame clones only, not all of them. The repertoire holds more than 120,000 clones, 70% to 90% seen once, with less than 20% in the top ten. The sample here was blood, taken from a patient whose treatment included radiotherapy and nephrectomy. Receptor source: a woman in her forties or fifties with renal cell carcinoma. Both conserved end residues are part of each CDR3. Fields, in order: D gene, clone size, J gene, V gene, CDR3 DNA, CDR3 protein. The D gene is left open where the match is weak. Size values are once, few and many counts, or a class for expanded clones, and some rows have none.

d_gene: NA; abundance: NA; j_gene: TRBJ1-4; v_gene: TRBV5-4; CDR3nt: TGTGCCAGCAGCTTGAGAGGGGTTGGGGAAAAACTGTTTTTT; CDR3aa: CASSLRGVGEKLFF
d_gene: TRBD1; abundance: NA; j_gene: TRBJ2-2; v_gene: TRBV6-1; CDR3nt: TGTGCCAGCAGATCACAGGGGGCTAGCACCGGGGAGCTGTTTTTT; CDR3aa: CASRSQGASTGELFF
d_gene: TRBD2; abundance: NA; j_gene: TRBJ2-3; v_gene: TRBV6-6; CDR3nt: TGTGCCAGCAGTTACTCGGGGAGGGATACAGATACGCAGTATTTT; CDR3aa: CASSYSGRDTDTQYF
d_gene: NA; abundance: once; j_gene: TRBJ2-7; v_gene: TRBV5-1; CDR3nt: TGCGCCAGCAGCTTGCCGGACAGATCAATCTACGAGCAGTACTTC; CDR3aa: CASSLPDRSIYEQYF
d_gene: NA; abundance: NA; j_gene: TRBJ1-2; v_gene: TRBV28; CDR3nt: TGTGCCAGCAGTTTCAGGGGAAGTGGCTACACCTTC; CDR3aa: CASSFRGSGYTF
d_gene: TRBD1; abundance: NA; j_gene: TRBJ1-4; v_gene: TRBV2; CDR3nt: TGTGCCAGCAGTGGCCAGGGGGCCGCTAATGAAAAACTGTTTTTT; CDR3aa: CASSGQGAANEKLFF
d_gene: TRBD2; abundance: NA; j_gene: TRBJ2-3; v_gene: TRBV9; CDR3nt: TGTGCCAGCAGCTCTCAACTAGCGGGGGGCACAGATACGCAGTATTTT; CDR3aa: CASSSQLAGGTDTQYF
d_gene: NA; abundance: few; j_gene: TRBJ1-1; v_gene: TRBV5-1; CDR3nt: TGCGCCAGCAGTGTGTCAGAGGGTGTGAACACTGAAGCTTTCTTT; CDR3aa: CASSVSEGVNTEAFF
d_gene: NA; abundance: NA; j_gene: TRBJ1-3; v_gene: TRBV6-1; CDR3nt: TGTGCCAGCACCAAGACGGCTGTTGGAAACACCATATATTTT; CDR3aa: CASTKTAVGNTIYF
d_gene: NA; abundance: NA; j_gene: TRBJ2-1; v_gene: TRBV11-2; CDR3nt: TGTGCCAGCAGCTTATGGGACTCCCTCGGCGATGAGCAGTTCTTC; CDR3aa: CASSLWDSLGDEQFF
d_gene: NA; abundance: NA; j_gene: TRBJ1-1; v_gene: TRBV5-4; CDR3nt: TGTGCCAGCAGCTTGGCTGGGGGGAACACTGAAGCTTTCTTT; CDR3aa: CASSLAGGNTEAFF
d_gene: NA; abundance: NA; j_gene: TRBJ2-7; v_gene: TRBV23-1; CDR3nt: TGCGCCAGCAGTCATCGGAAGTCAGGGGAAACCTACGAGCAGTACTTC; CDR3aa: CASSHRKSGETYEQYF
d_gene: TRBD2; abundance: NA; j_gene: TRBJ2-3; v_gene: TRBV5-1; CDR3nt: TGCGCCAGCAGCTTGGGTCCTAGCGGGGGGGCCACAGATACGCAGTATTTT; CDR3aa: CASSLGPSGGATDTQYF
d_gene: NA; abundance: NA; j_gene: TRBJ2-5; v_gene: TRBV18; CDR3nt: TGTGCCAGCTCACCACCGGGAGCCCCAGAGACCCAGTACTTC; CDR3aa: CASSPPGAPETQYF
d_gene: TRBD1; abundance: few; j_gene: TRBJ1-1; v_gene: TRBV10-3; CDR3nt: TGTGCCATCGGGGACAGGGGCTTCAACACTGAAGCTTTCTTT; CDR3aa: CAIGDRGFNTEAFF
d_gene: TRBD1; abundance: NA; j_gene: TRBJ2-7; v_gene: TRBV7-6; CDR3nt: TGTGCCAGCAGCACCCCGACAGGGTTGTACGAGCAGTACTTC; CDR3aa: CASSTPTGLYEQYF
d_gene: NA; abundance: NA; j_gene: TRBJ2-2; v_gene: TRBV7-9; CDR3nt: TGTGCCAGCAGCTTACGGGGAACGCTCAGCGGGGAGCTGTTTTTT; CDR3aa: CASSLRGTLSGELFF
d_gene: NA; abundance: NA; j_gene: TRBJ1-3; v_gene: TRBV2; CDR3nt: TGTGCCAGCAGTGAGGGCCACTCTGGAAACACCATATATTTT; CDR3aa: CASSEGHSGNTIYF
d_gene: NA; abundance: NA; j_gene: TRBJ1-2; v_gene: TRBV28; CDR3nt: TGTGCCAGCAGTTTAGGGAGGGCGTATGGCTACACCTTC; CDR3aa: CASSLGRAYGYTF
d_gene: TRBD1; abundance: NA; j_gene: TRBJ1-1; v_gene: TRBV12-5; CDR3nt: TGTGCTAGTGACTCTTCGCTGGGACAGGGGGGGGACACTGAAGCTTTCTTT; CDR3aa: CASDSSLGQGGDTEAFF
d_gene: TRBD1; abundance: NA; j_gene: TRBJ1-1; v_gene: TRBV7-3; CDR3nt: TGTGCCAGCAGCTTCACAGGGGGCGGAACTGAAGCTTTCTTT; CDR3aa: CASSFTGGGTEAFF
d_gene: TRBD2; abundance: NA; j_gene: TRBJ2-7; v_gene: TRBV9; CDR3nt: TGTGCCAGCAGCACTTCGGGTAGCGGGGCAACCTACGAGCAGTACTTC; CDR3aa: CASSTSGSGATYEQYF